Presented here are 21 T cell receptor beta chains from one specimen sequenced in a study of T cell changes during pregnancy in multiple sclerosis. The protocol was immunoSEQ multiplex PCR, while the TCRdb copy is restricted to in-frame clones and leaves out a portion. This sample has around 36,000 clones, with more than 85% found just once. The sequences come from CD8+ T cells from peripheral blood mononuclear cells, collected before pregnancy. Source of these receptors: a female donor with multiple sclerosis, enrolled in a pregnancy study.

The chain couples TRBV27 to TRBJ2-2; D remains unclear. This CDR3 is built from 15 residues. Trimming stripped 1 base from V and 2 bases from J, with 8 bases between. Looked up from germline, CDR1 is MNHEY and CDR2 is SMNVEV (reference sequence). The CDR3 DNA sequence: TGTGCCAGCAGTTTATGGGCCGGAAACACCGGGGAGCTGTTTTTT. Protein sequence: CASSLWAGNTGELFF.

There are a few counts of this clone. The CDR3 region has the DNA TGTGCCAGTAGGCCTGTAGCGGGAAGCTTTGAGGTCGAGCAGTACTTC. Protein sequence: CASRPVAGSFEVEQYF. The V call is TRBV19, the J call TRBJ2-7; 8 bases fit TRBD2. Germline V gene sequence: CDR1 LNHDA, CDR2 SQIVND (reference sequence). There are 16 residues in the CDR3. Trimming cost V 6 bases and J 6 bases; bases outside gene matches: 16.

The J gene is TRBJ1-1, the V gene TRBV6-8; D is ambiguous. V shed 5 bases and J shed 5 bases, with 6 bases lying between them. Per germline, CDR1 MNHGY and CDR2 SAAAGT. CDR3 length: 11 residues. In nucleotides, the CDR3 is TGTGCCAGCAGTCCCGGGACTGAAGCTTTCTTT. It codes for CASSPGTEAFF.

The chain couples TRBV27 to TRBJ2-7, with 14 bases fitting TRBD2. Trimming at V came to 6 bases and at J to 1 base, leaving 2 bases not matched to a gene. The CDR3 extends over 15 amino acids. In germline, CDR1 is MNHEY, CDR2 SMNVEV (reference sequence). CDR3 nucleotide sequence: TGTGCCAGCAGCCGGACTAGCGGGAGGTCCTACGAGCAGTACTTC. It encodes CASSRTSGRSYEQYF.

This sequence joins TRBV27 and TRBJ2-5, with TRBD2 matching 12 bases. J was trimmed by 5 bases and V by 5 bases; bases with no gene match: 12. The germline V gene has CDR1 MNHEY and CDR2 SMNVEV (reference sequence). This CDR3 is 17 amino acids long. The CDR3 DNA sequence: TGTGCCAGCAGTCCAAGGGCTAGCGGGAGGGCTTCGGAGACCCAGTACTTC. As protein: CASSPRASGRASETQYF.

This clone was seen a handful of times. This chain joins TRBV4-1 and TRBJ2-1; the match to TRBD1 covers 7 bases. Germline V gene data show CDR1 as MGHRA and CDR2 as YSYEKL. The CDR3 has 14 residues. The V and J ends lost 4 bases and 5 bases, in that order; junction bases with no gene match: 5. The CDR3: CASSPLTGDNEQFF. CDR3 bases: TGCGCCAGCAGCCCCCTCACAGGGGACAATGAGCAGTTCTTC.

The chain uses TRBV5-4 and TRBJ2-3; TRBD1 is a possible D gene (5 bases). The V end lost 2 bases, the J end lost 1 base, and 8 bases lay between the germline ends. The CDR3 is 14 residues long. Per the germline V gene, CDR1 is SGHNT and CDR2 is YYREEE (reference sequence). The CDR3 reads CASSFQGGTDTQYF. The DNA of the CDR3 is TGTGCCAGCAGCTTCCAGGGTGGCACAGATACGCAGTATTTT.

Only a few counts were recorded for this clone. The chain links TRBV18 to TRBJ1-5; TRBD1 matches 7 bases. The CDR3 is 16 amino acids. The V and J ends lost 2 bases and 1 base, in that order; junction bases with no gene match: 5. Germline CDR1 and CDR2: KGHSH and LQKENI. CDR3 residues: CASSPEGQSSNQPQHF. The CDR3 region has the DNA TGTGCCAGCTCACCAGAGGGACAGTCGAGCAATCAGCCCCAGCATTTT.

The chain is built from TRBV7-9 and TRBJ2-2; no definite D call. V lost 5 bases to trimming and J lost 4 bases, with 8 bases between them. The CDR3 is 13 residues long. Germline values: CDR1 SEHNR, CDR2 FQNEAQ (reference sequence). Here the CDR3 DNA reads TGTGCCAGCAGCCGTCTTTCCACCGGGGAGCTGTTTTTT. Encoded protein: CASSRLSTGELFF.

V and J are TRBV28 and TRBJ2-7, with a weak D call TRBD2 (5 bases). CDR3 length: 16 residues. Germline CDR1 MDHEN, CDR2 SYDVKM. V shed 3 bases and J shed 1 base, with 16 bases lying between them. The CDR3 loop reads CASSLPPRAQSYEQYF. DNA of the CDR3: TGTGCCAGCAGTTTGCCACCGAGGGCCCAGTCCTACGAGCAGTACTTC.

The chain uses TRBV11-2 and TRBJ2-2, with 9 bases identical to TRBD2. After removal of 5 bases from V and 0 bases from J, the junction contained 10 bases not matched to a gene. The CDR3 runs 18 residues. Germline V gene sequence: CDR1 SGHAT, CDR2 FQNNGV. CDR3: CASSRPGLAIANTGELFF. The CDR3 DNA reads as TGTGCCAGCAGCAGACCGGGACTAGCTATTGCGAACACCGGGGAGCTGTTTTTT.

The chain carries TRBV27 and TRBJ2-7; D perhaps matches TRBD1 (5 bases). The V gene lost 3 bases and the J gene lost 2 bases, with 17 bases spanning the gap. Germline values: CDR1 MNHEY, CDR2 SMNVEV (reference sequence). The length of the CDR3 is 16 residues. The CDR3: CASSFRARVLTYEQYF. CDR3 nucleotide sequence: TGTGCCAGCAGTTTCCGGGCCAGGGTCCTTACCTACGAGCAGTACTTC.

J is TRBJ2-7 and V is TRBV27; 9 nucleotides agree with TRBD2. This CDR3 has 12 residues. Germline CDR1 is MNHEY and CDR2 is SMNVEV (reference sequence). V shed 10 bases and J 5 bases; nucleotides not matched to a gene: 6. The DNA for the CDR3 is TGTGCCACCAAGACTAGCGGTCACGAGCAGTACTTC. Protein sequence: CATKTSGHEQYF.

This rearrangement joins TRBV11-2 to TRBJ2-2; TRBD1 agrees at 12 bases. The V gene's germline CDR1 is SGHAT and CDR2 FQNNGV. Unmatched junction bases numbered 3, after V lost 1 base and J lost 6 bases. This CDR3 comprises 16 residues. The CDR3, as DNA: TGTGCCAGCAGCTTAGGGGACAGGGGGCCGTCCGGGGAGCTGTTTTTT. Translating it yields CASSLGDRGPSGELFF.

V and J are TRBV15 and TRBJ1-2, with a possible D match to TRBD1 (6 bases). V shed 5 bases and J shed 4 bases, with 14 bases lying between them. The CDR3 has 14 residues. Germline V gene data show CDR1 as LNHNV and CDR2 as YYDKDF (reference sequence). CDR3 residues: CATSGYRAFYGYTF. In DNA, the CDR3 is TGTGCCACCAGCGGGTACAGGGCCTTCTATGGCTACACCTTC. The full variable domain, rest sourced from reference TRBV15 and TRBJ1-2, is DAMVIQNPRYQVTQFGKPVTLSCSQTLNHNVMYWYQQKSSQAPKLLFHYYDKDFNNEADTPDNFQSRRPNTSFCFLDIRSPGLGDTAMYLCATSGYRAFYGYTFGSGTRLTVV.

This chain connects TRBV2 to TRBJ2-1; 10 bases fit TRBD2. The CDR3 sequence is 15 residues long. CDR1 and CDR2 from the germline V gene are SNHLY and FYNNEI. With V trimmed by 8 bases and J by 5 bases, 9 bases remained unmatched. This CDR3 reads CASQAGTSVNNEQFF. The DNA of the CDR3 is TGTGCCAGCCAAGCCGGGACTAGCGTAAACAATGAGCAGTTCTTC. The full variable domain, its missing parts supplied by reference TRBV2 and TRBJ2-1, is EPEVTQTPSHQVTQMGQEVILRCVPISNHLYFYWYRQILGQKVEFLVSFYNNEISEKSEIFDDQFSVERPDGSNFTLKIRSTKLEDSAMYFCASQAGTSVNNEQFFGPGTRLTVL.

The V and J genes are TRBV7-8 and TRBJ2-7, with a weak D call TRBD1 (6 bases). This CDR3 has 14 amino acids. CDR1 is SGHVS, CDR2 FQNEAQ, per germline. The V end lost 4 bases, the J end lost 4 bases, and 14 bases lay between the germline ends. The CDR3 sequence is CASSSSGQSYEQYF. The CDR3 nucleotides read TGTGCCAGCAGCTCCTCCGGACAGTCATACGAGCAGTACTTC. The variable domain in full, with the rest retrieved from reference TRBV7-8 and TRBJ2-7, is GAGVSQSPRYKVAKRGQDVALRCDPISGHVSLFWYQQALGQGPEFLTYFQNEAQLDKSGLPSDRFFAERPEGSVSTLKIQRTQQEDSAVYLCASSSSGQSYEQYFGPGTRLTVT.

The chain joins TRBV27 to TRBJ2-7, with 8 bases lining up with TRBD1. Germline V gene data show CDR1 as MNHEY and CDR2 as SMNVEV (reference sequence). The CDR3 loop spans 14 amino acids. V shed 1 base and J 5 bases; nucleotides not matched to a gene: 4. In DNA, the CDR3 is TGTGCCAGCAGTTTATGGGGACAGGAGGACGAGCAGTACTTC. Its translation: CASSLWGQEDEQYF.

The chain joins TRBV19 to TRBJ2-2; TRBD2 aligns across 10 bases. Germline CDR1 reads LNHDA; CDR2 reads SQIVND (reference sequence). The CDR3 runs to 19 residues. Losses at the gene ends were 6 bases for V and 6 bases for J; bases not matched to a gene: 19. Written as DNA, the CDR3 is TGTGCCAGTAGCCAAAAGGGGCGGGTGAGCGGGAGGGCCGCCGGGGAGCTGTTTTTT. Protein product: CASSQKGRVSGRAAGELFF. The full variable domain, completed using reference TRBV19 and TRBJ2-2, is DGGITQSPKYLFRKEGQNVTLSCEQNLNHDAMYWYRQDPGQGLRLIYYSQIVNDFQKGDIAEGYSVSREKKESFPLTVTSAQKNPTAFYLCASSQKGRVSGRAAGELFFGEGSRLTVL.

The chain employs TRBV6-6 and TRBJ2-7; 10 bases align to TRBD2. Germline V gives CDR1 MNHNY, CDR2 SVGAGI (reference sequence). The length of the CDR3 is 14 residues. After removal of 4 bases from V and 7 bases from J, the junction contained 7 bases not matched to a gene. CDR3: CASSSSGRAGEQYF. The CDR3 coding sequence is TGTGCCAGCAGTTCAAGCGGGAGGGCCGGTGAGCAGTACTTC.

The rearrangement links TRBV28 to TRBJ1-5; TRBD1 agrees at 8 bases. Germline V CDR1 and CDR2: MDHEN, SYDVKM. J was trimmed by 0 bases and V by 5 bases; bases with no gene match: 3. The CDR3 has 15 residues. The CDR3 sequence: CASSNRGDSNQPQHF. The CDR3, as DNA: TGTGCCAGCAGTAACAGGGGGGATAGCAATCAGCCCCAGCATTTT.